This TCR beta chain was sequenced for a study of regulatory T cells in long-lasting Graves disease. The TCR beta library used iRepertoire HTBI primers with Arm-PCR amplification of CDR3. TCRdb recomputed calls from the multiplex PCR reads with MiXCR, one row per CDR3 protein. The sample includes 370,000 or so distinct CDR3 sequences, under 20% seen only once; the top ten take 20%. Indicated time point: newly diagnosed GD, antithyroid drugs for less than 3 months. Extracted RNA from PBMCs served as the source of the TCR library. The same sample was also used in a study of T cells in Graves' hyperthyroidism and ophthalmopathy.

The source is a woman in her late teens or twenties with Graves disease. The sample here was peripheral blood mononuclear cells (PBMCs), taken at new diagnosis, from a patient treated with antithyroid drugs.

The CDR3: CSASESEANQPQHF. In DNA form, the CDR3 reads TGCAGTGCTAGTGAGTCGGAGGCTAATCAGCCCCAGCATTTT. The chain joins TRBV20-1 to TRBJ1-5; D not resolved. V was clipped by 3 bases and J by 4 bases, with 13 bases between them. Per the germline V gene, CDR1 is DFQATT and CDR2 is SNEGSKA (reference sequence). The CDR3 length is 14 residues.